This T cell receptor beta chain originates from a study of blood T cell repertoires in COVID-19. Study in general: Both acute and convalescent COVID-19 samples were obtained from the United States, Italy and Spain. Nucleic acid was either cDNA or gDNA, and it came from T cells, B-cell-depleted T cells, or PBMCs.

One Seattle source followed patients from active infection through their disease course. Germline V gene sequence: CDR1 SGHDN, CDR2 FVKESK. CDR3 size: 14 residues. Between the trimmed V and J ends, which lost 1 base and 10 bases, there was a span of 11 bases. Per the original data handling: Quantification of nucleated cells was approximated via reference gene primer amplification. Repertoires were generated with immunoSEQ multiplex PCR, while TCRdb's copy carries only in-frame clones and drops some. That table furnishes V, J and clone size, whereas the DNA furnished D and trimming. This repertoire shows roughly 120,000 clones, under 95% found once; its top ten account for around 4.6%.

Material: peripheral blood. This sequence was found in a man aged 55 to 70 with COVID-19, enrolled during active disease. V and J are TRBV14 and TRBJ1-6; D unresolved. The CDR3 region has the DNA TGTGCCAGCAGCCAAGGTCTTCGGGTCTCACCCCTCCACTTT. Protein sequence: CASSQGLRVSPLHF.